The 13 T cell receptor beta chains given below trace back to one sample, sequenced in a study of blood T cell repertoires in COVID-19. The method was immunoSEQ multiplex PCR; TCRdb's version includes in-frame clones alone and lacks a portion of them. This sample has roughly 300,000 clones; less than 90% occur once, and the top ten carry 13%. The specimen was peripheral blood. The receptors originated from a human donor in a cohort sampled during active COVID-19.

This chain links TRBV24-1 with TRBJ2-3, with 7 bases lining up with TRBD1. This CDR3 contains 15 residues. CDR1 is KGHDR, CDR2 SFDVKD, per germline. V gave up 3 bases and J gave up 1 base; unmatched junction bases: 3. CDR3 bases: TGTGCCACCAGTGATCGCGGACAGGGCACAGATACGCAGTATTTT. Translation: CATSDRGQGTDTQYF.

The chain combines TRBV4-1 with TRBJ1-5; 9 bases line up with TRBD1. With 5 bases clipped from V and 11 bases from J, the junction kept 13 bases outside the gene matches. The CDR3 loop spans 15 amino acids. CDR1 is MGHRA and CDR2 is YSYEKL in the germline V gene. The CDR3 here is CASSYRGQNPQSQHF. The CDR3 DNA sequence: TGCGCCAGCAGCTACAGGGGGCAAAACCCCCAGTCCCAGCATTTT.

This clone was counted once. This sequence joins TRBV7-3 and TRBJ2-1; TRBD2 aligns across 8 bases. The germline CDR1 and CDR2 sequences are SGHTA and FQGTGA. The CDR3 runs to 15 residues. V gave up 5 bases and J gave up 6 bases; unmatched junction bases: 9. CDR3 residues: CASSPGFSGANEQFF. As DNA, the CDR3 is TGTGCCAGCAGCCCCGGATTTAGCGGGGCCAATGAGCAGTTCTTC.

The chain employs TRBV19 and TRBJ2-7, with 11 bases fitting TRBD2. Germline assignment: CDR1 LNHDA and CDR2 SQIVND (reference sequence). The CDR3 has 18 amino acids. Trimming at V came to 6 bases and at J to 2 bases, leaving 15 bases not matched to a gene. CDR3 DNA sequence: TGTGCCAGTAGGCCAGGGGTGACTAGCGGGAAGTGGGCCTACGAGCAGTACTTC. It yields the protein CASRPGVTSGKWAYEQYF.

This clone has only one observation. This chain joins TRBV19 and TRBJ1-1; no clear D gene. Deletions cut 8 bases from V and 1 base from J, with 8 bases between. Germline CDR1 reads LNHDA; CDR2 reads SQIVND (reference sequence). The CDR3 length is 12 residues. CDR3: CASGRRNTEAFF. CDR3 DNA sequence: TGTGCCAGTGGCAGAAGGAACACTGAAGCTTTCTTT.

Here the CDR3 reads CASSQGGVNTEAFF. The CDR3 nucleotides read TGTGCCAGCAGCCAAGGCGGGGTGAACACTGAAGCTTTCTTT. The chain is built from TRBV4-2 and TRBJ1-1; D is unresolved. Germline CDR1 is LGHNA and CDR2 is YNFKEQ. The CDR3 is 14 amino acids. The V end lost 1 base, the J end lost 0 bases, and 6 bases lay between the germline ends.

This sequence joins TRBV9 and TRBJ2-1; 14 bases fit TRBD2. Germline-derived CDR1 and CDR2 are SGDLS and YYNGEE. The junction had 9 bases not matched to a gene; V was cut back by 4 bases and J by 3 bases. There are 18 residues in the CDR3. The DNA of the CDR3 is TGTGCCAGCAGCCCGGGACTAGCGGGAGAACGAGGCTACAATGAGCAGTTCTTC. The encoded protein is CASSPGLAGERGYNEQFF.

The chain has TRBV28 and TRBJ2-6; D might be TRBD1 (6 bases). Germline V gives CDR1 MDHEN, CDR2 SYDVKM. The CDR3 has 14 residues. Trimming left V 6 bases short and J 0 bases short, with 6 bases between. The CDR3 nucleotides read TGTGCCAGCAGAGGGGGCTCTGGGGCCAACGTCCTGACTTTC. It specifies CASRGGSGANVLTF.

The rearrangement uses TRBV10-3 and TRBJ2-1; perhaps TRBD1 as D (6 bases). CDR1 is ENHRY, CDR2 SYGVKD, per germline. V shed 4 bases and J shed 7 bases, with 11 bases lying between them. The CDR3 has 13 amino acids. This CDR3 reads CAISGLQGNEQFF. CDR3 in DNA: TGTGCCATCAGTGGACTCCAGGGGAATGAGCAGTTCTTC.

The chain uses TRBV30 and TRBJ2-1; D is perhaps TRBD2 (5 bases). The CDR3 is 12 residues long. Germline V gene sequence: CDR1 GTSNPN, CDR2 SVGIG (reference sequence). V lost 1 base and J 6 bases, leaving 7 bases between the germline ends. In DNA form, the CDR3 reads TGTGCCTGGAGTGAAGGAGGCAATGAGCAGTTCTTC. Protein product: CAWSEGGNEQFF.

This chain joins TRBV7-9 and TRBJ1-1, with no clear D. The CDR3 extends over 12 amino acids. Per germline, CDR1 SEHNR and CDR2 FQNEAQ (reference sequence). V was trimmed by 5 bases and J by 6 bases, leaving 10 bases between them. CDR3 nucleotide sequence: TGTGCCAGCAGCCCCCCGGTTTCTGAAGCTTTCTTT. It codes for CASSPPVSEAFF. Drawing the rest from reference TRBV7-9 and TRBJ1-1, the complete variable domain is DTGVSQNPRHKITKRGQNVTFRCDPISEHNRLYWYRQTLGQGPEFLTYFQNEAQLEKSRLLSDRFSAERPKGSFSTLEIQRTEQGDSAMYLCASSPPVSEAFFGQGTRLTVV.

The chain employs TRBV27 and TRBJ1-3; TRBD1 matches at 7 bases. The CDR3 is 14 amino acids. The V gene end was trimmed by 8 bases and the J gene end by 2 bases; junction bases not matched to a gene: 6. Germline CDR1 is MNHEY and CDR2 is SMNVEV (reference sequence). The CDR3: CASGETGPGNTIYF. CDR3 DNA: TGTGCCAGCGGAGAGACAGGGCCTGGAAACACCATATATTTT.

The rearrangement links TRBV11-2 to TRBJ1-2, with TRBD1 matching over 8 bases. Trimming took 6 bases from V and 7 from J; bases not matched to a gene: 7. Germline CDR1 reads SGHAT; CDR2 reads FQNNGV. The CDR3 spans 13 residues. CDR3 nucleotide sequence: TGTGCCAGCAGTTCCCAGGGGGCTATTGGCTACACCTTC. This codes for CASSSQGAIGYTF.